These 20 T cell receptor beta chains originate from one sample sequenced in a study of OX40 agonist ivuxolimab in advanced cancers. Sequencing was performed with immunoSEQ multiplex PCR; in TCRdb, only in-frame clones are kept and a portion is missing. This table has roughly 120,000 clones, about 92% appearing once. The sequencing here drew on CD4+ or CD8+ T cells sorted from blood, taken in a trial of the OX40 agonist ivuxolimab. These receptor sequences come from an adult with an advanced solid tumor such as melanoma, head and neck, liver or kidney cancer.

The chain uses TRBV7-2 and TRBJ2-7; 9 bases map to TRBD1. CDR3 size: 15 residues. The V and J ends lost 5 bases and 0 bases, in that order; junction bases with no gene match: 5. Germline loops: CDR1 SGHTA, CDR2 FQGNSA. CDR3 sequence reads: CASSPQTGGSYEQYF. CDR3 DNA sequence: TGTGCCAGCAGCCCACAGACAGGGGGCTCCTACGAGCAGTACTTC.

J is TRBJ2-5 and V is TRBV18; 7 bases fit TRBD2. The V segment lost 3 bases and the J segment 1 base; nucleotides outside the gene matches: 2. Germline-derived CDR1 and CDR2 are KGHSH and LQKENI. This CDR3 is 14 amino acids long. The CDR3 nucleotides read TGTGCCAGCTCACCTGGGACTATCCAAGAGACCCAGTACTTC. It is translated as CASSPGTIQETQYF.

The count of this clone is one. V is TRBV7-9 and J is TRBJ2-7, with D uncertain. Germline V gives CDR1 SEHNR, CDR2 FQNEAQ (reference sequence). Trimming shortened V by 1 base and J by 5 bases, and 6 bases separated the two germline ends. The CDR3 is 12 residues long. The CDR3 DNA reads TGTGCCAGCAGCTTAGACTTAGACGAGCAGTACTTC. Translating it yields CASSLDLDEQYF. Looking up the rest from reference TRBV7-9 and TRBJ2-7 gives the full variable domain: DTGVSQNPRHKITKRGQNVTFRCDPISEHNRLYWYRQTLGQGPEFLTYFQNEAQLEKSRLLSDRFSAERPKGSFSTLEIQRTEQGDSAMYLCASSLDLDEQYFGPGTRLTVT.

The rearrangement joins TRBV19 to TRBJ2-5, with D perhaps being TRBD1 or TRBD2 (6 bases each). This CDR3 has 15 amino acids. The V end was cut by 5 bases, the J end by 4 bases, with 17 bases between. Germline loops: CDR1 LNHDA, CDR2 SQIVND (reference sequence). The CDR3 region is CASSSGHGGGETQYF. DNA of the CDR3: TGTGCCAGTAGTTCGGGTCACGGAGGGGGAGAGACCCAGTACTTC.

This clone appeared a single time. The chain combines TRBV19 with TRBJ1-4, with D uncertain. The germline V and J ends were trimmed by 4 bases and 8 bases, with 14 bases remaining between them. This CDR3 has 14 amino acids. Germline loops: CDR1 LNHDA, CDR2 SQIVND (reference sequence). The CDR3 here is CASSTHYASEKLFF. The CDR3 nucleotides are TGTGCCAGTAGTACACACTACGCGAGCGAAAAACTGTTTTTT.

The V and J genes are TRBV7-2 and TRBJ1-3; 7 bases agree with TRBD1. CDR3 size: 15 residues. The germline CDR1 and CDR2 sequences are SGHTA and FQGNSA. With V trimmed by 5 bases and J by 4 bases, 8 bases remained unmatched. CDR3 nucleotides: TGTGCCAGCAGCCCCCTCACAGGGGTCGGAAACACCATATATTTT. Protein product: CASSPLTGVGNTIYF. Full variable domain (rest looked up from reference TRBV7-2 and TRBJ1-3): GAGVSQSPSNKVTEKGKDVELRCDPISGHTALYWYRQSLGQGLEFLIYFQGNSAPDKSGLPSDRFSAERTGGSVSTLTIQRTQQEDSAVYLCASSPLTGVGNTIYFGEGSWLTVV.

This chain connects TRBV27 to TRBJ2-3; D ambiguous. The CDR3 is 14 residues long. Germline CDR1 is MNHEY and CDR2 is SMNVEV (reference sequence). V lost 2 bases to trimming and J lost 2 bases, with 8 bases between them. The CDR3 sequence: CASSLSQATDTQYF. The CDR3 DNA reads TGTGCCAGCAGTTTAAGTCAGGCCACAGATACGCAGTATTTT.

The chain links TRBV4-1 to TRBJ1-6; D uncertain. The V gene lost 4 bases and the J gene lost 5 bases, with 15 bases spanning the gap. CDR3 length: 16 residues. Germline-derived CDR1 and CDR2 are MGHRA and YSYEKL. CDR3: CASSPWPDHHNSPLHF. The CDR3 region has the DNA TGCGCCAGCAGCCCCTGGCCCGACCACCATAATTCACCCCTCCACTTT.

The chain combines TRBV2 with TRBJ2-3, with TRBD1 matching over 7 bases. This CDR3 is built from 14 residues. Trimming cost V 5 bases and J 4 bases; bases outside gene matches: 6. In germline, CDR1 is SNHLY, CDR2 FYNNEI. CDR3 DNA sequence: TGTGCCAGCAGTATTTGGCAGGGGGCAGATACGCAGTATTTT. Translating it yields CASSIWQGADTQYF. The full variable domain, its missing parts supplied by reference TRBV2 and TRBJ2-3, is EPEVTQTPSHQVTQMGQEVILRCVPISNHLYFYWYRQILGQKVEFLVSFYNNEISEKSEIFDDQFSVERPDGSNFTLKIRSTKLEDSAMYFCASSIWQGADTQYFGPGTRLTVL.

V gene TRBV6-1 combines with J gene TRBJ1-6; D may be TRBD1 (5 bases). Germline V gene data show CDR1 as MNHNS and CDR2 as SASEGT. Trimming stripped 7 bases from V and 17 bases from J, with 24 bases between. The CDR3 has 14 amino acids. This chain's CDR3 is CASMVSVPGDPFHF. The CDR3 DNA reads as TGTGCCAGCATGGTATCGGTCCCGGGGGATCCCTTCCACTTT.

The chain joins TRBV11-3 to TRBJ1-3; D uncertain. Germline-derived CDR1 and CDR2 are SGHNT and YENEEA. The CDR3 spans 15 residues. Trimming took off 2 bases at V and 0 bases at J, with 8 bases between the two ends. DNA of the CDR3: TGTGCCAGCAGCTTATATGGGGACTCTGGAAACACCATATATTTT. Translated: CASSLYGDSGNTIYF.

The rearrangement joins TRBV6-5 to TRBJ1-1, with a tentative D call TRBD1 (5 bases). CDR1 is MNHEY, CDR2 SVGAGI, per germline. The CDR3 extends over 13 amino acids. The germline V and J ends were trimmed by 2 bases and 11 bases, with 15 bases remaining between them. The CDR3 nucleotides are TGTGCCAGCAGTTACGGAGGGGCCGATGTGGCTTTCTTT. Translating it yields CASSYGGADVAFF.

The chain is built from TRBV6-5 and TRBJ2-1, with D possibly called TRBD1 or TRBD2 (5 bases each). The CDR3 covers 16 residues. In germline, CDR1 is MNHEY, CDR2 SVGAGI. The V end was cut by 2 bases, the J end by 0 bases, with 11 bases between. This CDR3 is CASSYQPGHSYNEQFF. DNA for the CDR3: TGTGCCAGCAGTTACCAACCGGGGCACTCCTACAATGAGCAGTTCTTC.

The V and J genes are TRBV7-2 and TRBJ1-5; the match to TRBD1 covers 9 bases. Germline V gene lookup returns CDR1 SGHTA and CDR2 FQGNSA. CDR3 length: 16 amino acids. V was clipped by 5 bases and J by 3 bases; unmatched bases: 8. The CDR3 bases are TGTGCCAGCAGCCAAGAGGGGACAGGGATCAATCAGCCCCAGCATTTT. This encodes CASSQEGTGINQPQHF.

This clone was detected only once. V gene TRBV11-2 combines with J gene TRBJ2-5, with D possibly being TRBD1 or TRBD2 (5 bases each). V lost 1 base to trimming and J lost 8 bases, with 11 bases between them. CDR1 SGHAT and CDR2 FQNNGV come from the germline V gene. The CDR3 extends over 13 amino acids. The CDR3 loop reads CASSLVAGATQYF. CDR3 bases: TGTGCCAGCAGCTTAGTTGCCGGGGCCACCCAGTACTTC.

The genes are TRBV27 and TRBJ2-5, with a possible D match to TRBD2 (7 bases). Germline CDR1 reads MNHEY; CDR2 reads SMNVEV (reference sequence). This CDR3 spans 14 amino acids. The V end lost 6 bases, the J end lost 5 bases, and 16 bases lay between the germline ends. The DNA for the CDR3 is TGTGCCAGCAGCTCCTTCGCGGGGGCGGAGACCCAGTACTTC. Amino acids: CASSSFAGAETQYF.

The chain combines TRBV14 with TRBJ1-1; the D gene is possibly TRBD1 (6 bases). The germline gives CDR1 SGHDN, CDR2 FVKESK. The V end lost 6 bases, the J end lost 0 bases, and 11 bases lay between the germline ends. The CDR3 runs to 14 residues. The CDR3 DNA is TGTGCCAGCAGTCAGGACAGCTTGAACACTGAAGCTTTCTTT. This gives the protein CASSQDSLNTEAFF.

This clone showed up just a few times. This chain joins TRBV28 and TRBJ1-5; no definite D call. In germline, CDR1 is MDHEN, CDR2 SYDVKM. Trimming shortened V by 6 bases and J by 9 bases, and 9 bases separated the two germline ends. This CDR3 is 11 amino acids long. The CDR3 is CASSIEWPQHF. In DNA, the CDR3 is TGTGCCAGCAGCATAGAGTGGCCCCAGCATTTT.

The CDR3 reads CASSLGQGKNIQYF. The CDR3 DNA reads as TGTGCCAGCAGCTTAGGGCAGGGTAAAAACATTCAGTACTTC. The J gene is TRBJ2-4, the V gene TRBV11-3; TRBD1 might be the D (5 bases). V was shortened by 1 base and J by 4 bases, with 8 bases between the two germline ends. The CDR3 totals 14 residues. Germline values: CDR1 SGHNT, CDR2 YENEEA.

This chain links TRBV7-2 with TRBJ2-7; D is possibly TRBD2 (5 bases). In germline, CDR1 is SGHTA, CDR2 FQGNSA. This CDR3 spans 14 amino acids. Trimming pared 6 bases from V and 1 base from J, leaving 13 bases between. CDR3 protein: CASRRRILSYEQYF. CDR3 sequence (DNA): TGTGCCAGCAGACGGAGGATCCTATCCTACGAGCAGTACTTC.